One sample yielded the 25 T cell receptor beta chains listed below, sequenced in a study of CD8+CD57+ T cells in acquired aplastic anemia. Profiles of TCR beta VDJ and CDR3 were generated from a genomic DNA template. TCRdb passed the reads through MiXCR, listing each CDR3 protein once. The sample consists of roughly 51,000 distinct CDR3 sequences, 70% to 80% of them appearing once. The sample comprised sorted CD4+, CD8+, or CD8+CD57+ T cells (not recorded which) from PBMCs. The receptors stem from a human donor in good health, serving as a control.

The CDR3 sequence is CASSLGLAGVETQYF. CDR3 DNA: TGTGCCAGCAGCCTGGGACTAGCGGGAGTGGAGACCCAGTACTTC. The gene calls are TRBV5-6 and TRBJ2-5, with TRBD2 matching over 14 bases. CDR3 length equals 15 residues. J was trimmed by 5 bases and V by 4 bases; bases with no gene match: 4. Looked up from germline, CDR1 is SGHDT and CDR2 is YYEEEE. Complete variable domain (other parts from reference TRBV5-6 and TRBJ2-5): DAGVTQSPTHLIKTRGQQVTLRCSPKSGHDTVSWYQQALGQGPQFIFQYYEEEERQRGNFPDRFSGHQFPNYSSELNVNALLLGDSALYLCASSLGLAGVETQYFGPGTRLLVL.

This clonotype came up once. The J gene is TRBJ1-2, the V gene TRBV10-3; D remains unclear. From germline, CDR1 is ENHRY and CDR2 SYGVKD. This CDR3 is 11 amino acids long. V lost 7 bases to trimming and J lost 2 bases, with 5 bases between them. The CDR3 spells CAINGNYGYTF. The CDR3 bases are TGTGCCATCAATGGGAACTATGGCTACACCTTC.

This sequence joins TRBV6-4 and TRBJ1-2, with D perhaps TRBD1 (5 bases). Germline V gives CDR1 MRHNA, CDR2 SNTAGT. V was cut by 3 bases and J by 6 bases, with 11 bases left in between. The CDR3 sequence is 13 residues long. CDR3 amino acids: CASSETRDHGYTF. The CDR3 coding sequence is TGTGCCAGCAGTGAAACCAGGGACCATGGCTACACCTTC.

The chain recombines TRBV9 with TRBJ2-7; 8 bases align to TRBD2. The CDR3 consists of 14 residues. Trimming at V came to 4 bases and at J to 4 bases, leaving 7 bases not matched to a gene. The V gene's germline CDR1 is SGDLS and CDR2 YYNGEE. The CDR3 loop reads CASSPRLATYEQYF. CDR3 DNA sequence: TGTGCCAGCAGCCCCAGACTAGCGACTTACGAGCAGTACTTC. The full variable domain, in which reference TRBV9 and TRBJ2-7 provide the parts outside the CDR3, is DSGVTQTPKHLITATGQRVTLRCSPRSGDLSVYWYQQSLDQGLQFLIQYYNGEERAKGNILERFSAQQFPDLHSELNLSSLELGDSALYFCASSPRLATYEQYFGPGTRLTVT.

The V call is TRBV19, the J call TRBJ2-7; tentative D call: TRBD1 (6 bases). This CDR3 contains 12 residues. Germline V CDR1 and CDR2: LNHDA, SQIVND (reference sequence). Trimming removed 2 bases from V and 8 bases from J, with 10 bases in between. The CDR3 spells CASSITGHKQYF. CDR3 DNA: TGTGCCAGTAGTATAACGGGACACAAGCAGTACTTC. The full variable domain, completed using reference TRBV19 and TRBJ2-7, is DGGITQSPKYLFRKEGQNVTLSCEQNLNHDAMYWYRQDPGQGLRLIYYSQIVNDFQKGDIAEGYSVSREKKESFPLTVTSAQKNPTAFYLCASSITGHKQYFGPGTRLTVT.

This chain connects TRBV15 to TRBJ2-7; tentatively, D is TRBD1 or TRBD2 (5 bases each). The germline gives CDR1 LNHNV, CDR2 YYDKDF (reference sequence). V lost 10 bases to trimming and J lost 6 bases, with 19 bases between them. The CDR3 loop spans 13 amino acids. The chain's CDR3 is CASREYSGSEQYF. CDR3 DNA sequence: TGTGCCAGCAGGGAGTATTCAGGGTCCGAGCAGTACTTC. Based on the CDR3 plus reference TRBV15 and TRBJ2-7, the full variable domain is DAMVIQNPRYQVTQFGKPVTLSCSQTLNHNVMYWYQQKSSQAPKLLFHYYDKDFNNEADTPDNFQSRRPNTSFCFLDIRSPGLGDTAMYLCASREYSGSEQYFGPGTRLTVT.

The rearrangement uses TRBV2 and TRBJ2-1; D gene uncertain. V was pared by 7 bases and J by 15 bases, with 7 bases between. This CDR3 contains 8 residues. CDR1 and CDR2 from the germline V gene are SNHLY and FYNNEI. CDR3 sequence (DNA): TGTGCCAGCAACTCGGGGTTCTTC. Translating gives CASNSGFF.

This chain uses TRBV7-3 with TRBJ1-1; D perhaps matches TRBD1 (5 bases). The V end was cut by 5 bases, the J end by 4 bases, with 11 bases between. Germline lookup yields CDR1 SGHTA and CDR2 FQGTGA. The CDR3 totals 13 residues. CDR3 sequence (DNA): TGTGCCAGCAGCCCAGGGTGGGGCACTGAAGCTTTCTTT. This gives the protein CASSPGWGTEAFF.

This clonotype was seen once. The chain combines TRBV20-1 with TRBJ2-7, with 11 bases aligning to TRBD2. With V trimmed by 5 bases and J by 7 bases, 10 bases remained unmatched. The CDR3 spans 14 residues. The germline gives CDR1 DFQATT, CDR2 SNEGSKA (reference sequence). The CDR3 DNA reads as TGCAGTGCTGGGGGGACTAGCGGCTACAATGAGCAGTACTTC. This encodes CSAGGTSGYNEQYF.

The chain combines TRBV6-1 with TRBJ1-2, with D tentatively TRBD1 (6 bases). Trimming shortened V by 9 bases and J by 7 bases, and 12 bases separated the two germline ends. Looked up from germline, CDR1 is MNHNS and CDR2 is SASEGT. The CDR3 is 11 amino acids. The CDR3 nucleotides are TGTGCCAGTGGTGGGGGCGGTGGCTACACCTTC. Its protein is CASGGGGGYTF.

This clonotype was found many times. The rearrangement joins TRBV5-1 to TRBJ2-3; D unresolved. The CDR3 spans 13 residues. The germline CDR1 and CDR2 sequences are SGHRS and YFSETQ. Trimming shortened V by 1 base and J by 5 bases, and 8 bases separated the two germline ends. The DNA for the CDR3 is TGCGCCAGCAGCTTGTCAGGAGAAGATACGCAGTATTTT. This gives the protein CASSLSGEDTQYF.

The chain has TRBV7-3 and TRBJ2-5; 8 bases line up with TRBD2. CDR1 and CDR2 from the germline V gene are SGHTA and FQGTGA. Trimming cost V 6 bases and J 5 bases; bases outside gene matches: 8. The CDR3 runs to 14 residues. The CDR3 nucleotides are TGTGCCAGCAGTTTTGGGGCTAGCGGGGAGACCCAGTACTTC. This sequence encodes CASSFGASGETQYF.

The chain couples TRBV7-3 to TRBJ2-7, with a weak D call TRBD1 (5 bases). The V and J ends lost 8 bases and 7 bases respectively, with 15 bases between them. The CDR3 runs to 12 residues. Germline V gene lookup returns CDR1 SGHTA and CDR2 FQGTGA. The CDR3 nucleotides are TGTGCCAGCTCACCCCAGGGCGATGAGCAGTACTTC. Translating it yields CASSPQGDEQYF.

This chain joins TRBV29-1 and TRBJ2-4, with D possibly called TRBD1 or TRBD2 (5 bases each). The CDR3 is 15 residues long. The germline V gene has CDR1 SQVTM and CDR2 ANQGSEA. The V gene lost 0 bases and the J gene lost 7 bases, with 16 bases spanning the gap. Here the CDR3 DNA reads TGCAGCGTTGAAGATCAGGGACGGTGGGGGAACATTCAGTACTTC. It specifies CSVEDQGRWGNIQYF.

Ten or more counts support this clonotype. The chain uses TRBV6-5 and TRBJ2-1; TRBD1 matches 10 bases. V was clipped by 4 bases and J by 2 bases; unmatched bases: 2. CDR3 length equals 15 residues. The germline V gene encodes CDR1 MNHEY and CDR2 SVGAGI. The CDR3 loop reads CASSSGTGAYNEQFF. The CDR3 nucleotides are TGTGCCAGCAGTTCCGGGACAGGGGCCTACAATGAGCAGTTCTTC.

The J gene is TRBJ1-6, the V gene TRBV9; 10 nucleotides line up with TRBD1. The CDR3 sequence is 15 residues long. V shed 1 base and J 9 bases; nucleotides not matched to a gene: 4. Germline values: CDR1 SGDLS, CDR2 YYNGEE. This chain's CDR3 is CASSVRGQGPSPLHF. The CDR3 coding sequence is TGTGCCAGCAGCGTAAGGGGACAGGGGCCTTCACCCCTCCACTTT.

The CDR3 reads CASRLQGNGVYNEQFF. The CDR3, as DNA: TGTGCCAGTAGATTACAGGGAAATGGGGTCTACAATGAGCAGTTCTTC. The chain has TRBV2 and TRBJ2-1; D is perhaps TRBD1 (6 bases). V gave up 9 bases and J gave up 3 bases, with 21 bases separating them. The CDR3 sequence is 16 residues long. CDR1 SNHLY and CDR2 FYNNEI come from the germline V gene.

This clonotype was seen only a few times. This chain uses TRBV24-1 with TRBJ2-5, with 7 bases aligning to TRBD2. Looked up from germline, CDR1 is KGHDR and CDR2 is SFDVKD. After removal of 4 bases from V and 1 base from J, the junction contained 5 bases not matched to a gene. The CDR3 sequence is 15 residues long. CDR3 DNA: TGTGCCACCAGTGACCACAGCGGGACCCAAGAGACCCAGTACTTC. Protein sequence: CATSDHSGTQETQYF.

The chain employs TRBV19 and TRBJ1-2, with D unresolved. The V gene lost 6 bases and the J gene lost 5 bases, with 10 bases spanning the gap. The germline V gene encodes CDR1 LNHDA and CDR2 SQIVND (reference sequence). CDR3 length equals 12 residues. The CDR3 sequence is CASSPVGYGYTF. The CDR3, as DNA: TGTGCCAGTAGCCCAGTCGGGTATGGCTACACCTTC.

This chain uses TRBV2 with TRBJ2-1; possible D gene TRBD1, 6 bases. The CDR3 length is 13 residues. Germline V gene data show CDR1 as SNHLY and CDR2 as FYNNEI. V dropped 8 bases and J dropped 7 bases, with 15 bases sitting between them. The CDR3 coding sequence is TGTGCCAGCGAGACCGGGACACAGAATGAGCAGTTCTTC. Encoded protein: CASETGTQNEQFF.

This sequence joins TRBV2 and TRBJ1-1; D possibly corresponds to TRBD1 (6 bases). The CDR3 consists of 14 residues. Trimming took off 1 base at V and 2 bases at J, with 8 bases between the two ends. Germline lookup yields CDR1 SNHLY and CDR2 FYNNEI. CDR3 coding DNA: TGTGCCAGCAGTGAAGGCAGGGGTAACACTGAAGCTTTCTTT. Encoded protein: CASSEGRGNTEAFF.

V gene TRBV7-6 combines with J gene TRBJ2-1; 7 nucleotides align to TRBD2. There are 13 residues in the CDR3. CDR1 and CDR2 from the germline V gene are SGHVS and FNYEAQ. CDR3 amino acids: CARASAGYNEQFF. CDR3 coding DNA: TGTGCTAGAGCCTCAGCGGGGTACAATGAGCAGTTCTTC.

This clonotype has just a few counts. The chain links TRBV15 to TRBJ2-7; tentatively, D is TRBD2 (5 bases). Trimming left V 3 bases short and J 6 bases short, with 15 bases between. Germline V gene lookup returns CDR1 LNHNV and CDR2 YYDKDF (reference sequence). This CDR3 contains 14 residues. CDR3 protein: CATSSSTSRGEQYF. The CDR3 DNA is TGTGCCACCAGCAGTTCAACTAGTCGGGGCGAGCAGTACTTC.

V is TRBV4-2 and J is TRBJ2-7; 7 positions match TRBD2. This CDR3 is 12 amino acids long. V lost 8 bases and J lost 6; bases outside the gene matches: 7. CDR1 is LGHNA and CDR2 is YNFKEQ in the germline V gene. DNA for the CDR3: TGTGCCAGCGGGAGGGCCGGAGGCGAGCAGTACTTC. Its protein product is CASGRAGGEQYF.

V and J are TRBV10-3 and TRBJ2-2; a possible D gene is TRBD2 (6 bases). CDR1 and CDR2 from the germline V gene are ENHRY and SYGVKD. The V gene lost 6 bases and the J gene lost 11 bases, with 19 bases spanning the gap. This CDR3 contains 14 residues. CDR3 sequence: CAISGAGQVGELFF. CDR3 sequence (DNA): TGTGCCATCAGCGGAGCGGGCCAGGTCGGTGAGCTGTTTTTT.